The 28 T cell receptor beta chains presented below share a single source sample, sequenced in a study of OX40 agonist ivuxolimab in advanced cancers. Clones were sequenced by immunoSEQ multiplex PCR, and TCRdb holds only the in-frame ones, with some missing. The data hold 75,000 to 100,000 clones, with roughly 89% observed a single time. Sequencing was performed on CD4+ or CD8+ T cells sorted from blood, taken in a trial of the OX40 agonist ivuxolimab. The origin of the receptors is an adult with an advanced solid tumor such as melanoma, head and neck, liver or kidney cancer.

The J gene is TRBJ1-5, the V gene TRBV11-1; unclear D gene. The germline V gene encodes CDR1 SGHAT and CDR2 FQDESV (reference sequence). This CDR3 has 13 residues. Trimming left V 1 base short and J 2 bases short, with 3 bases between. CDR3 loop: CASSLDRNQPQHF. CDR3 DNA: TGTGCCAGCAGCTTAGATCGCAATCAGCCCCAGCATTTT.

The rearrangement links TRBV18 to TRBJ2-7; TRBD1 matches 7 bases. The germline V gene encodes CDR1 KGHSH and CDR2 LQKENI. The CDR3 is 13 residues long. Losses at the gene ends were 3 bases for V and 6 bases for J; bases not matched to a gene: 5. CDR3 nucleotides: TGTGCCAGCTCACCCGGGACAGACCGCGAGCAGTACTTC. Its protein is CASSPGTDREQYF.

The chain's CDR3 is CASSSIRDRGYYEQYF. CDR3 coding DNA: TGTGCCAGCAGCTCAATCCGGGACAGGGGGTACTACGAGCAGTACTTC. This chain joins TRBV7-9 and TRBJ2-7; TRBD1 matches at 11 bases. This CDR3 is 16 amino acids long. Germline trimming cut 4 bases from V and 3 bases from J; bases unmatched to any gene: 8. Germline V lookup: CDR1 SEHNR, CDR2 FQNEAQ (reference sequence).

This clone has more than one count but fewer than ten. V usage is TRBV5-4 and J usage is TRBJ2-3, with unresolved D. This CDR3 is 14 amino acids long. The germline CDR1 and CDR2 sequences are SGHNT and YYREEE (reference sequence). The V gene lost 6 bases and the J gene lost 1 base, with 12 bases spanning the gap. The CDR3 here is CASTPGSGTDTQYF. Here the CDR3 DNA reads TGTGCCAGCACCCCCGGGTCGGGCACAGATACGCAGTATTTT.

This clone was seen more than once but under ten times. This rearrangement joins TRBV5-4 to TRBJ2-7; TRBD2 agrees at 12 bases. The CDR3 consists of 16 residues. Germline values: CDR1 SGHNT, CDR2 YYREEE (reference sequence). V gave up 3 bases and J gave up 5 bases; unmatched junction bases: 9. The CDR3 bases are TGTGCCAGCAGCTCAGAAACCGGGACTAGCGGGCACGAGCAGTACTTC. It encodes CASSSETGTSGHEQYF.

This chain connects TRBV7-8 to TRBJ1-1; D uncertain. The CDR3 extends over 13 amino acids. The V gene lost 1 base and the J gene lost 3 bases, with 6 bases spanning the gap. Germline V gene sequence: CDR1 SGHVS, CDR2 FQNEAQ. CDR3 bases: TGTGCCAGCAGCTTAGTTCAGGACACTGAAGCTTTCTTT. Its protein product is CASSLVQDTEAFF.

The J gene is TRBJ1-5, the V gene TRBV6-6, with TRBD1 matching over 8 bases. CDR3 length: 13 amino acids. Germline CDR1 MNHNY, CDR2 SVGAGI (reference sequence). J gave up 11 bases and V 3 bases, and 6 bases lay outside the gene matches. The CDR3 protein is CASSYTTQGAQHF. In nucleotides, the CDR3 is TGTGCCAGCAGTTATACAACACAGGGGGCCCAGCATTTT.

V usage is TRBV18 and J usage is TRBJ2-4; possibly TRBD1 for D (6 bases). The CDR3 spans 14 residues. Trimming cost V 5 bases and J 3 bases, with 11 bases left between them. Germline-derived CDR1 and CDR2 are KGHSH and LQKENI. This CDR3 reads CASSSDSGKNIQYF. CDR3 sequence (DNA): TGTGCCAGCTCATCGGACAGTGGCAAAAACATTCAGTACTTC.

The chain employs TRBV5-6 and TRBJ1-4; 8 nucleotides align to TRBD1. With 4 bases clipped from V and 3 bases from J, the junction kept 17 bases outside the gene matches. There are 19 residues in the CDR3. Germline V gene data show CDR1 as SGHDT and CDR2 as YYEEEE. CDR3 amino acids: CASSPRSRTGILANEKLFF. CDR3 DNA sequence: TGTGCCAGCAGCCCAAGGTCAAGGACAGGGATTCTAGCTAATGAAAAACTGTTTTTT.

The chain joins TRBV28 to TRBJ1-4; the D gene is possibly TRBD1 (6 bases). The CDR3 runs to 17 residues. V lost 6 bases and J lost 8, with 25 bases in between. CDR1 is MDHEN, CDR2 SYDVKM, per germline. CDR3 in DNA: TGTGCCAGCAGCCCAGAAGGGCAGGGGAGCTCCTCCGAAAAACTGTTTTTT. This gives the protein CASSPEGQGSSSEKLFF.

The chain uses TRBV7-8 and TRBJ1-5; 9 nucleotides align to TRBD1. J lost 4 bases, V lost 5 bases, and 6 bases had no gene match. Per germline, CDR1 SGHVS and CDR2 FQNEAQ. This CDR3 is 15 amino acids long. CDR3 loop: CASSGRDRANQPQHF. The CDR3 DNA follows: TGTGCCAGCAGCGGACGGGACAGGGCGAATCAGCCCCAGCATTTT. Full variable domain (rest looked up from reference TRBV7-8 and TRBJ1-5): GAGVSQSPRYKVAKRGQDVALRCDPISGHVSLFWYQQALGQGPEFLTYFQNEAQLDKSGLPSDRFFAERPEGSVSTLKIQRTQQEDSAVYLCASSGRDRANQPQHFGDGTRLSIL.

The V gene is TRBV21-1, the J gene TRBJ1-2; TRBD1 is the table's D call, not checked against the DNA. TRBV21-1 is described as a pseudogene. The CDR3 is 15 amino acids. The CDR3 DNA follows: TGTGCCAGCAGCCCACAAGACCAGGGGTTAAGGGGCTACACCTTC. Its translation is CASSPQDQGLRGYTF.

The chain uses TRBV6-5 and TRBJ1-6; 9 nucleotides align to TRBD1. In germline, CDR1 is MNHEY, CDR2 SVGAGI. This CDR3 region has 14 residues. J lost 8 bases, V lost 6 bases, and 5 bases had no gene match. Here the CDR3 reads CASSNRGLYSPLHF. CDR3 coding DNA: TGTGCCAGCAGCAACAGGGGGCTGTATTCACCCCTCCACTTT.

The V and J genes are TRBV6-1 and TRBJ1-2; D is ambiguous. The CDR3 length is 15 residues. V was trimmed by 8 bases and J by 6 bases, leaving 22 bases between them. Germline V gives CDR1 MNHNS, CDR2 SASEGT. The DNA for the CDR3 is TGTGCCAGCCTTTCTTTGGAGAGGAGAAGGGATGGCTACACCTTC. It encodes CASLSLERRRDGYTF.

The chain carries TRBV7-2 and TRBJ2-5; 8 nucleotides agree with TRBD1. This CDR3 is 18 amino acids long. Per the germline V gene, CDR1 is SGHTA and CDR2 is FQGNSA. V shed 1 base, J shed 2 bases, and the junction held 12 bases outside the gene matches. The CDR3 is CASSLGVLSTGVQETQYF. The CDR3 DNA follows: TGTGCCAGCAGCTTAGGGGTTTTATCGACAGGGGTGCAAGAGACCCAGTACTTC.

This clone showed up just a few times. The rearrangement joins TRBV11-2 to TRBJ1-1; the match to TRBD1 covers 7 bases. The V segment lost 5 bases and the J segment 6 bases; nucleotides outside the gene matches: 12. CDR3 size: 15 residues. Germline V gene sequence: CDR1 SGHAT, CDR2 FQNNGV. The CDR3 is CASSVRLTGRAEAFF. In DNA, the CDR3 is TGTGCCAGCAGCGTCCGATTGACAGGGCGGGCTGAAGCTTTCTTT.

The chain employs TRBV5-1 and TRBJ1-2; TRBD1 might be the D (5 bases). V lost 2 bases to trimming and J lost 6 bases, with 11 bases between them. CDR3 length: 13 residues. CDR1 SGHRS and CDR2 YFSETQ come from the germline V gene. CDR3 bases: TGCGCCAGCAGCTTCGGGACGGACAATGGCTACACCTTC. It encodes CASSFGTDNGYTF.

CDR3 in DNA: TGTGCCAGCCGGTCTCCGGGGCCTGAAGCTTTCTTT. Encoded protein: CASRSPGPEAFF. This chain links TRBV6-5 with TRBJ1-1; the D gene is possibly TRBD1 (5 bases). The V gene lost 8 bases and the J gene lost 6 bases, with 13 bases spanning the gap. CDR1 and CDR2 from the germline V gene are MNHEY and SVGAGI. The CDR3 spans 12 residues.

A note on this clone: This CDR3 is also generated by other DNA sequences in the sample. The CDR3 reads CASSELSSGNTIYF. In nucleotides, the CDR3 is TGTGCCAGCAGCGAGCTGAGCTCTGGAAACACCATATATTTT. The chain carries TRBV9 and TRBJ1-3; D is unclear. V was shortened by 3 bases and J by 0 bases, with 7 bases between the two germline ends. Germline V gene data show CDR1 as SGDLS and CDR2 as YYNGEE. The CDR3 is 14 amino acids.

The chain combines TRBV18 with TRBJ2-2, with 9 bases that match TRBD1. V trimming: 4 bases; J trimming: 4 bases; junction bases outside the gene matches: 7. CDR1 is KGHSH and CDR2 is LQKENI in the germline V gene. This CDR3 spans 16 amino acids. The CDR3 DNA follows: TGTGCCAGCTCACTGGGGACAGGGTCACTCACCGGGGAGCTGTTTTTT. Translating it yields CASSLGTGSLTGELFF.

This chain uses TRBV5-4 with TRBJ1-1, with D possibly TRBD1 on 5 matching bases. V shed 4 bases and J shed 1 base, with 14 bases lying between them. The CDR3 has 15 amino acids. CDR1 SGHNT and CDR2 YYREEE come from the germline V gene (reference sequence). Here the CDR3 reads CASSTLTEENTEAFF. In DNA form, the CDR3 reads TGTGCCAGCAGCACCCTGACAGAAGAGAACACTGAAGCTTTCTTT.

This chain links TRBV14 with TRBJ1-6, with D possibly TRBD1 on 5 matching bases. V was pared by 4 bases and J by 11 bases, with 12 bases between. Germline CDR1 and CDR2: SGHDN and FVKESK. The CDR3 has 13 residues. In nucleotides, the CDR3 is TGTGCCAGCAGCCCAGGGACTGGGACACCCCTCCACTTT. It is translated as CASSPGTGTPLHF. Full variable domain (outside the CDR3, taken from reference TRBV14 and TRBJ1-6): EAGVTQFPSHSVIEKGQTVTLRCDPISGHDNLYWYRRVMGKEIKFLLHFVKESKQDESGMPNNRFLAERTGGTYSTLKVQPAELEDSGVYFCASSPGTGTPLHFGNGTRLTVT.

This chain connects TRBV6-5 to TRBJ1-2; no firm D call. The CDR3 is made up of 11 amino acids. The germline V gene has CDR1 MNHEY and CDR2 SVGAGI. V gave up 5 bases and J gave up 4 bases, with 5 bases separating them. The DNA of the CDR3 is TGTGCCAGCAGTCATTCCTATGGCTACACCTTC. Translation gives CASSHSYGYTF.

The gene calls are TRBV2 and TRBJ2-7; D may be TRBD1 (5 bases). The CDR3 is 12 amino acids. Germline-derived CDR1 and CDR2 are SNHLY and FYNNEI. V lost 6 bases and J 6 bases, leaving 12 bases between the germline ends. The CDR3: CASRVGLGEQYF. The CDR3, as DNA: TGTGCCAGCAGAGTGGGGCTCGGCGAGCAGTACTTC.

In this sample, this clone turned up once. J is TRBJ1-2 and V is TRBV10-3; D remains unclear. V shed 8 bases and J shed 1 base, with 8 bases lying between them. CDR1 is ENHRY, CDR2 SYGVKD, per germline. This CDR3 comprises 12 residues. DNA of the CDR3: TGTGCCATCTCAGAGGGTAACTATGGCTACACCTTC. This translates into CAISEGNYGYTF.

The CDR3 DNA follows: TGTGCCAGCACCTATAACACTGAAGCTTTCTTT. Translating gives CASTYNTEAFF. The V call is TRBV7-9, the J call TRBJ1-1, with D uncertain. The CDR3 length is 11 residues. V lost 7 bases, J lost 2 bases, and 5 bases lay in between. Per germline, CDR1 SEHNR and CDR2 FQNEAQ (reference sequence).

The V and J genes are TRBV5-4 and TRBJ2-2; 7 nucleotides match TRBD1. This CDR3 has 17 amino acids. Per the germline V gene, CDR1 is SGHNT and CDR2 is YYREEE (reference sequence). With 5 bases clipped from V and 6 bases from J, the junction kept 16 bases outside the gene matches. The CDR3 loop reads CASSSPYRGVGPGELFF. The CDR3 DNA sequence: TGTGCCAGCAGTTCTCCCTACAGGGGCGTAGGACCCGGGGAGCTGTTTTTT.

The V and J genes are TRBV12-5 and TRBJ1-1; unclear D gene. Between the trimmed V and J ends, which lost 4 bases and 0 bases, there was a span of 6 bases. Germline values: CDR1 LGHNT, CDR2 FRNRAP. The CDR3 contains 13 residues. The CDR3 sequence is CASGSYMNTEAFF. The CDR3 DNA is TGTGCTAGTGGTTCTTATATGAACACTGAAGCTTTCTTT.